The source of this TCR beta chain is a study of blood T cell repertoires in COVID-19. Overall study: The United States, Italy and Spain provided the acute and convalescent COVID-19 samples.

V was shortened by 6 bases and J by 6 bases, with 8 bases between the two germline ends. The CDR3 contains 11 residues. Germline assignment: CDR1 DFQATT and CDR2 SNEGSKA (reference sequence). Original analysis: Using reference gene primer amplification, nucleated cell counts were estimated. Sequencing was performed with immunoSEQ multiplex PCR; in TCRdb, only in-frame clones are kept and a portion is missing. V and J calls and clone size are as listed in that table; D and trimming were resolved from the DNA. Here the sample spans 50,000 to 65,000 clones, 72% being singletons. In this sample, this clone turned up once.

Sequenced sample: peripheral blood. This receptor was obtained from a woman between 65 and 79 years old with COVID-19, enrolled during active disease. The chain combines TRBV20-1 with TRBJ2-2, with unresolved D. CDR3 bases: TGCAGTGCAGCCCGGGCCGGGGAGCTGTTTTTT. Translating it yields CSAARAGELFF.